The TCR beta chain described here comes from a study of identical twins. Germline V gene data show CDR1 as LGHNA and CDR2 as YNFKEQ. There are 14 residues in the CDR3. V shed 1 base and J shed 1 base, with 7 bases lying between them. Overall study findings and caveats: A cross-sectional statistical analysis, not follow-up of the same donors, supported the conclusions. Within cord blood, abundant beta clonotypes carried fewer insertions, but memory repertoires showed no such trend.

TCRdb itself ran the 5' RACE reads through MiXCR, one entry per CDR3 protein. The sample holds about 660,000 distinct CDR3 sequences, about 9.4% seen once. This clonotype turned up a few times. Antigen specificity is unknown. These sequences were also reported in another study, on yellow fever vaccine responses in identical twins.

This chain links TRBV4-2 with TRBJ2-5, with D possibly being TRBD2 (5 bases). The clonotype comes from a woman aged 18 to 35 in good health. Sequencing was performed on PBMCs. This chain's CDR3 is CASSQGLAQETQYF. The DNA for the CDR3 is TGTGCCAGCAGCCAAGGGCTAGCCCAAGAGACCCAGTACTTC.